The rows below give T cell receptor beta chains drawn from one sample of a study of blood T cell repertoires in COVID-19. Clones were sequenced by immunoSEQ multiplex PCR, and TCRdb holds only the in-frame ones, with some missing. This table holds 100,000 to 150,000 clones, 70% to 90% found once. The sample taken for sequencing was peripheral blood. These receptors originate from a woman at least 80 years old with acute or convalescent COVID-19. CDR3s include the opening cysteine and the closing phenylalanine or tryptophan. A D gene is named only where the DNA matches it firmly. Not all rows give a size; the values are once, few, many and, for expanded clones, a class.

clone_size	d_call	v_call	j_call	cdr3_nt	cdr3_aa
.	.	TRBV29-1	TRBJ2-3	TGCAGCGTTGAGGGGGGTGGCACAGCTAGCACAGATACGCAGTATTTT	CSVEGGGTASTDTQYF
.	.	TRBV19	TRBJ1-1	TGTGCCAGTAGTCAATCCAGGACTTCGAACACTGAAGCTTTCTTT	CASSQSRTSNTEAFF
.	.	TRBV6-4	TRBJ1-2	TGTGCCAGCAGTGAAACTGGGGGCCTCAATGGCTACACCTTC	CASSETGGLNGYTF
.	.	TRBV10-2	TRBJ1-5	TGCGCCAGCAGCCCCCCCGAGGGTCAGCCCCAGCATTTT	CASSPPEGQPQHF
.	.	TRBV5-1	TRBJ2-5	TGCGCCAGCAGCTTGGCCTTCGCAGGGGCCCAAGAGACCCAGTACTTC	CASSLAFAGAQETQYF
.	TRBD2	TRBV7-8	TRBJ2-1	TGTGCCAGCAGCTTGCTAGCGGGAGGTTCGGATGAGCAGTTCTTC	CASSLLAGGSDEQFF
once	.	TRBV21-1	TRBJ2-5	TGTGCCAGCAGCAAAAAAGGGACCCCCGGGACTAGCGGGAGAGAGACCCAGTACTTC	CASSKKGTPGTSGRETQYF
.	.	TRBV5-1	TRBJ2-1	TGCGCCAGCAGCCCCCGGGGTGGGTGGGATGAGCAGTTCTTC	CASSPRGGWDEQFF
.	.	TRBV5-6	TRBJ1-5	TGTGCCAGCAGCTTGGGACCGCCGCGGAGCAATCAGCCCCAGCATTTT	CASSLGPPRSNQPQHF
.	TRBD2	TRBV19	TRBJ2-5	TGTGCCAGTAGTCGCCTAGCGGGAGCCAGGGGAGAGACCCAGTACTTC	CASSRLAGARGETQYF
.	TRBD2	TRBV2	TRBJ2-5	TGTGCCAGCAGACCCGGGACTAGCGGGGGGGTGACCCAGTACTTC	CASRPGTSGGVTQYF
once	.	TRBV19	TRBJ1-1	TGTGCCAGTAGTATCGGACTGCCCAACACTGAAGCTTTCTTT	CASSIGLPNTEAFF
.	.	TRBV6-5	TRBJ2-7	TGTGCCAGCAGTTATATAATGGGGGGATCCTACGAGCAGTACTTC	CASSYIMGGSYEQYF
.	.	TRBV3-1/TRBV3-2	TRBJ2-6	TGTGCCAGCAGCCAAGGTGTACTGTCCTCTGGGGCCAACGTCCTGACTTTC	CASSQGVLSSGANVLTF
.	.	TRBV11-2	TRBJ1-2	TGTGCCAGCAGCTTAGGGGCAGACTATGGCTACACCTTC	CASSLGADYGYTF
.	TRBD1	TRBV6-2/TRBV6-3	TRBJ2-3	TGTGCCAGCAGTTGGCCCGACAGGGTTGGTAGTGTTTCACCAGATACGCAGTATTTT	CASSWPDRVGSVSPDTQYF
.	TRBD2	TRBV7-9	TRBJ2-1	TGTGCCAGCAGCCCGGAGGAATTTAGCGGGCCTTCGTACAATGAGCAGTTCTTC	CASSPEEFSGPSYNEQFF
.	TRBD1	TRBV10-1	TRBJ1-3	TGCGCCAGCAGTGAGTCACAGGGGTCTGGAAACACCATATATTTT	CASSESQGSGNTIYF
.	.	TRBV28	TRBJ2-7	TGTGCCAGCAGTTCCCCAGCAGGGTTGAGCTCCTACGAGCAGTACTTC	CASSSPAGLSSYEQYF
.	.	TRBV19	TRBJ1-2	TGTGCCAGTAGTATGTGGCAGGGAAGTGGCTACACCTTC	CASSMWQGSGYTF
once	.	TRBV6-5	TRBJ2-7	TGTGCCAGCAGTTCCAGGTCGTACGAGCAGTACTTC	CASSSRSYEQYF
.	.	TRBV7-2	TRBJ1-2	TGTGCCAGCAGCTTAACTCGGCGGAACTATGGCTACACCTTC	CASSLTRRNYGYTF
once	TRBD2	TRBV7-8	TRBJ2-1	TGTGCCAGCAGCTTCGCTTCGCTAGCGGGAGGGAGAGACAATGAGCAGTTCTTC	CASSFASLAGGRDNEQFF
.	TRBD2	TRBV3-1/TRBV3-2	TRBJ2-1	TGTGCCAGCAGCGCCCTTGAAGCGGGGCAACAGTTCTTC	CASSALEAGQQFF
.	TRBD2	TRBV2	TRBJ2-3	TGTGCCAGCAGTCTTAGCGGGAGCGGGGCAGATACGCAGTATTTT	CASSLSGSGADTQYF
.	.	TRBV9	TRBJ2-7	TGTGCCAGCAGCGTTACAGGGGCGGGGGAGCAGTACTTC	CASSVTGAGEQYF
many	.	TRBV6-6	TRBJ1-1	TGTGCCAGCAATCCCGGGGGAAACACTGAAGCTTTCTTT	CASNPGGNTEAFF
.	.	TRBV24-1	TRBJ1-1	TGTGCCACCAGCGACTTATTTGGGAGAACTTTCTTT	CATSDLFGRTFF
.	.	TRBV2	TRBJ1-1	TGTGCCAGCACTCGAGACAGAGAAACTGAAGCTTTCTTT	CASTRDRETEAFF
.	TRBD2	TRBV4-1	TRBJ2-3	TGCGCCAGCAGCCAAGATGGGAGCGGTAGCGGGGGGTTCGGCACAGATACGCAGTATTTT	CASSQDGSGSGGFGTDTQYF
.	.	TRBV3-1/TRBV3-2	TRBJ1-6	TGTGCCAGCAGCCAAGTCGGTAATTCACCCCTCCACTTT	CASSQVGNSPLHF
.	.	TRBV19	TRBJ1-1	TGTGCCAGTAGTAGAAGGACAATAGTGGGCACTGAAGCTTTCTTT	CASSRRTIVGTEAFF
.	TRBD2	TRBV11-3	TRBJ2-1	TGTGCCAGCAGCTCGGGACTAGGGTTTGAGCAGTTCTTC	CASSSGLGFEQFF
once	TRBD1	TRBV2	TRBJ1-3	TGTGCCAGCAGGGACAGGGGTTCGCATCGTGACACCATATATTTT	CASRDRGSHRDTIYF
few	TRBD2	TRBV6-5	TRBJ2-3	TGTGCCAGCAGTTACACGGGACTAGCGGGTCAAGATACGCAGTATTTT	CASSYTGLAGQDTQYF
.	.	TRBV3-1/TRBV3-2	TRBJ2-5	TGTGCCAGCAGCCCGACTGGTAGGTGGGAGACCCAGTACTTC	CASSPTGRWETQYF